Below, 32 T cell receptor beta chains from the same sample are listed, as sequenced in a study of CD8 T cells in ankylosing spondylitis. TCRdb reprocessed the 5' RACE reads with MiXCR, giving one entry per CDR3 protein. This table has under 150,000 distinct CDR3 sequences, roughly 10% appearing once. Sequencing input: blood, either unsorted or a sorted T cell fraction (not recorded which). These receptor sequences come from a female donor with ankylosing spondylitis or in good health (not recorded which).

The rearrangement joins TRBV11-2 to TRBJ2-1; TRBD1 agrees at 7 bases. CDR3 length: 18 amino acids. Germline CDR1 is SGHAT and CDR2 is FQNNGV. The junction had 17 bases not matched to a gene; V was cut back by 9 bases and J by 0 bases. The CDR3 here is CASRNRGRLRSSYNEQFF. In nucleotides, the CDR3 is TGTGCCAGTCGAAACAGGGGCCGTTTGAGGAGCTCCTACAATGAGCAGTTCTTC.

This clonotype was observed many times. V gene TRBV20-1 combines with J gene TRBJ2-2; TRBD1 aligns across 10 bases. V lost 3 bases to trimming and J lost 2 bases; unmatched junction nucleotides: 9. The V gene's germline CDR1 is DFQATT and CDR2 SNEGSKA (reference sequence). The CDR3 sequence is 17 residues long. This chain's CDR3 is CSARGETGGGNTGELFF. CDR3 DNA sequence: TGCAGTGCTAGGGGAGAGACAGGGGGCGGAAACACCGGGGAGCTGTTTTTT.

V gene TRBV30 combines with J gene TRBJ1-5; TRBD1 might be the D (5 bases). CDR1 and CDR2 from the germline V gene are GTSNPN and SVGIG (reference sequence). CDR3 size: 12 residues. V lost 2 bases and J lost 4, with 6 bases in between. CDR3 sequence reads: CAWSKGNQPQHF. The CDR3 region has the DNA TGTGCCTGGAGTAAGGGGAATCAGCCCCAGCATTTT.

This clonotype has a count of ten or more. The chain's CDR3 is CASSQTPEWRNNEQFF. The DNA of the CDR3 is TGTGCCAGCAGTCAAACCCCAGAGTGGCGTAACAATGAGCAGTTCTTC. The rearrangement joins TRBV28 to TRBJ2-1; D is unclear. The CDR3 contains 16 residues. Germline assignment: CDR1 MDHEN and CDR2 SYDVKM. The V end lost 5 bases, the J end lost 5 bases, and 19 bases lay between the germline ends.

This clonotype was seen repeatedly, ten times or more. The rearrangement uses TRBV20-1 and TRBJ2-5, with 9 bases aligning to TRBD2. V shed 5 bases and J 3 bases; nucleotides not matched to a gene: 4. The germline gives CDR1 DFQATT, CDR2 SNEGSKA (reference sequence). The CDR3 extends over 13 amino acids. The CDR3, as DNA: TGCAGTGCTGGGACTAGCAGTAAAGAGACCCAGTACTTC. This codes for CSAGTSSKETQYF.

This clonotype was seen more than once but under ten times. V and J are TRBV28 and TRBJ2-1; D is unresolved. The CDR3 has 17 amino acids. V was cut by 3 bases and J by 0 bases, with 15 bases left in between. Germline loops: CDR1 MDHEN, CDR2 SYDVKM. This chain's CDR3 is CASSFPSWASSYNEQFF. The DNA of the CDR3 is TGTGCCAGCAGTTTCCCGTCGTGGGCCAGCTCCTACAATGAGCAGTTCTTC.

The J gene is TRBJ2-1, the V gene TRBV7-9; D unresolved. Trimming took 6 bases from V and 7 from J, leaving 10 bases between them. Germline CDR1 SEHNR, CDR2 FQNEAQ (reference sequence). CDR3 length: 12 amino acids. The CDR3 loop reads CASRHNGNEQFF. DNA of the CDR3: TGTGCCAGCAGGCACAACGGGAATGAGCAGTTCTTC.

The sample holds many counts of this clonotype. The junction departs from the called germline gene at one end, perhaps through a read error. This rearrangement joins TRBV10-3 to TRBJ1-1; D not certain. In germline, CDR1 is ENHRY, CDR2 SYGVKD. The CDR3 totals 13 residues. CDR3 amino acids: CAIRESRNTEAFF. The CDR3 region has the DNA TGTGCCATCAGGGAGTCTCGGAACACTGAAGCTTTCTTT.

This chain joins TRBV5-1 and TRBJ2-5, with TRBD1 matching 8 bases. Germline CDR1 and CDR2: SGHRS and YFSETQ. CDR3 length: 14 residues. The ends lost 4 bases at V and 2 bases at J; junction bases unmatched: 4. The CDR3 DNA follows: TGCGCCAGCAGCGGGGGGACAGGACAAGAGACCCAGTACTTC. Protein sequence: CASSGGTGQETQYF.

This clonotype has just a few counts. The CDR3 region has the DNA TGTGCCAGCAGGCGGGGGGCCGTCCACAATGAGCAGTTCTTC. Translating it yields CASRRGAVHNEQFF. The chain recombines TRBV12-3 or TRBV12-4 with TRBJ2-1, with 8 bases matching TRBD2. CDR3 length: 14 residues. V lost 6 bases and J lost 5; bases outside the gene matches: 6.

This clonotype has ten or more counts. The V gene is TRBV7-7, the J gene TRBJ2-5; no firm D call. The CDR3 loop spans 12 amino acids. Per germline, CDR1 SSHAT and CDR2 FNYEAQ (reference sequence). The ends were cut back, 1 base at V and 5 bases at J, with 5 bases in the middle. CDR3 sequence reads: CASSLDGETQYF. As DNA, the CDR3 is TGTGCCAGCAGCTTAGACGGGGAGACCCAGTACTTC.

A few counts support this clonotype. The chain recombines TRBV5-1 with TRBJ2-7, with D maybe TRBD2 (6 bases). This CDR3 contains 12 residues. Deletions cut 5 bases from V and 4 bases from J, with 10 bases between. The germline CDR1 and CDR2 sequences are SGHRS and YFSETQ. CDR3 protein: CASSPAGYEQYF. The CDR3 nucleotides are TGCGCCAGCAGTCCGGCGGGATACGAGCAGTACTTC. Complete variable domain (other parts from reference TRBV5-1 and TRBJ2-7): KAGVTQTPRYLIKTRGQQVTLSCSPISGHRSVSWYQQTPGQGLQFLFEYFSETQRNKGNFPGRFSGRQFSNSRSEMNVSTLELGDSALYLCASSPAGYEQYFGPGTRLTVT.

This clonotype was detected ten times or more. This chain uses TRBV14 with TRBJ2-1, with 7 bases aligning to TRBD2. The V gene's germline CDR1 is SGHDN and CDR2 FVKESK. The CDR3 spans 17 residues. The junction had 12 bases not matched to a gene; V was cut back by 4 bases and J by 3 bases. This chain's CDR3 is CASSPRATSAYYNEQFF. CDR3 DNA sequence: TGTGCCAGCAGCCCCCGCGCCACTAGCGCTTACTACAATGAGCAGTTCTTC.

This chain links TRBV29-1 with TRBJ2-1; 10 nucleotides align to TRBD1. This CDR3 comprises 15 residues. The germline V gene has CDR1 SQVTM and CDR2 ANQGSEA. Trimming at V came to 6 bases and at J to 8 bases, leaving 13 bases not matched to a gene. CDR3 bases: TGCAGCGTAGGCGCAAGGGGACAGGGGTTGTATGAGCAGTTCTTC. Protein: CSVGARGQGLYEQFF.

The chain uses TRBV5-8 and TRBJ2-3; D is unclear. The CDR3 runs to 14 residues. Trimming stripped 8 bases from V and 2 bases from J, with 15 bases between. Looked up from germline, CDR1 is SGHTS and CDR2 is YDEGEE. The CDR3 here is CARGSGPTTDTQYF. CDR3 bases: TGTGCCAGGGGCTCCGGGCCTACCACAGATACGCAGTATTTT. Filled out from reference TRBV5-8 and TRBJ2-3, the complete variable domain reads EAGVTQSPTHLIKTRGQQATLRCSPISGHTSVYWYQQALGLGLQFLLWYDEGEERNRGNFPPRFSGRQFPNYSSELNVNALELEDSALYLCARGSGPTTDTQYFGPGTRLTVL.

The V call is TRBV6-6, the J call TRBJ2-6; unclear D gene. Germline CDR1 and CDR2: MNHNY and SVGAGI (reference sequence). The germline V and J ends were trimmed by 4 bases and 15 bases, with 4 bases remaining between them. The CDR3 has 9 amino acids. CDR3 DNA: TGTGCCAGCAGTTTCCCCCTGACTTTC. Translated, it gives CASSFPLTF.

This clonotype turned up a few times. The chain joins TRBV30 to TRBJ2-5; perhaps TRBD1 as D (5 bases). Germline assignment: CDR1 GTSNPN and CDR2 SVGIG (reference sequence). The CDR3 loop spans 14 amino acids. V lost 2 bases, J lost 2 bases, and 12 bases lay in between. CDR3 sequence reads: CAWSIQGSQETQYF. CDR3 DNA: TGTGCCTGGAGTATCCAGGGTAGTCAAGAGACCCAGTACTTC.

This clonotype was counted ten times or more. A read error may produce the germline difference seen at one junction end. The genes are TRBV29-1 and TRBJ1-2, with 8 bases aligning to TRBD1. The CDR3 is 14 amino acids. Germline CDR1 reads SQVTM; CDR2 reads ANQGSEA. Here the CDR3 reads CSVKDRGTGYGYTF. CDR3 bases: TGCAGCGTTAAAGACAGGGGCACCGGGTATGGCTACACCTTC. The whole variable domain, remainder taken from reference TRBV29-1 and TRBJ1-2, is SAVISQKPSRDICQRGTSLTIQCQVDSQVTMMFWYRQQPGQSLTLIATANQGSEATYESGFVIDKFPISRPNLTFSTLTVSNMSPEDSSIYLCSVKDRGTGYGYTFGSGTRLTVV.

This clonotype was recorded many times. This chain joins TRBV5-1 and TRBJ2-2; no clear D gene. There are 13 residues in the CDR3. CDR1 is SGHRS and CDR2 is YFSETQ in the germline V gene. V lost 7 bases and J lost 4, with 11 bases in between. CDR3 loop: CASSREGTGELFF. The CDR3 region has the DNA TGCGCCAGCTCTAGGGAAGGCACCGGGGAGCTGTTTTTT.

This clonotype was counted many times. The V call is TRBV7-8, the J call TRBJ2-7; unclear D gene. The CDR3 has 11 amino acids. V was pared by 3 bases and J by 6 bases, with 6 bases between. Germline CDR1 SGHVS, CDR2 FQNEAQ. This chain's CDR3 is CASSFLAEQYF. CDR3 coding DNA: TGTGCCAGCAGCTTTCTGGCCGAGCAGTACTTC.

This chain connects TRBV7-6 to TRBJ2-2; D is unclear. There are 16 residues in the CDR3. From germline, CDR1 is SGHVS and CDR2 FNYEAQ. V lost 2 bases to trimming and J lost 2 bases, with 12 bases between them. In nucleotides, the CDR3 is TGTGCCAGCAGCTTAACCCTAGGCACTAACACCGGGGAGCTGTTTTTT. It translates to CASSLTLGTNTGELFF.

This clonotype came up many times. V is TRBV18 and J is TRBJ2-3; D ambiguous. Germline V CDR1 and CDR2: KGHSH, LQKENI. The CDR3 spans 15 residues. The ends were cut back, 5 bases at V and 4 bases at J, with 16 bases in the middle. CDR3 in amino acids: CASSNRAESPDTQYF. In DNA, the CDR3 is TGTGCCAGCTCAAACCGGGCAGAATCTCCAGATACGCAGTATTTT.

This clonotype was picked up many times. The chain carries TRBV5-1 and TRBJ2-3; 16 bases map to TRBD2. From germline, CDR1 is SGHRS and CDR2 YFSETQ. This CDR3 has 17 residues. The V and J ends lost 2 bases and 6 bases, in that order; junction bases with no gene match: 6. CDR3 bases: TGCGCCAGCAGCTTTGGGACTAGCGGGGGGGCTACGGATACGCAGTATTTT. Translated, it gives CASSFGTSGGATDTQYF.

Of note for this clonotype: The junction departs from germline at one end; a sequencing error may be responsible. The chain links TRBV12-3 or TRBV12-4 to TRBJ1-3; D is ambiguous. The CDR3 runs to 14 residues. CDR3 in DNA: TGTGCCAGCAGCCTGATGGGTCCTGGAAACACCGTATATTTT. Translation gives CASSLMGPGNTVYF.

This clonotype was seen ten or more times. This chain links TRBV5-1 with TRBJ1-2; D is perhaps TRBD1 (6 bases). Germline V gene data show CDR1 as SGHRS and CDR2 as YFSETQ. The V end lost 0 bases, the J end lost 8 bases, and 20 bases lay between the germline ends. The length of the CDR3 is 16 residues. The CDR3 loop reads CASSLDPGATLAGYTF. DNA of the CDR3: TGCGCCAGCAGCTTGGATCCGGGGGCCACTCTTGCCGGCTACACCTTC.

This clonotype appeared many times. The rearrangement uses TRBV10-3 and TRBJ1-1; weak D call: TRBD1 (6 bases). This CDR3 spans 15 amino acids. CDR1 is ENHRY and CDR2 is SYGVKD in the germline V gene. Trimming took off 1 base at V and 1 base at J, with 10 bases between the two ends. The CDR3 DNA sequence: TGTGCCATCAGTGAGTGGAGGGGGAGGAACACTGAAGCTTTCTTT. Translated: CAISEWRGRNTEAFF.

This clonotype was recorded a few times. This rearrangement joins TRBV11-2 to TRBJ1-6; unclear D gene. The germline V gene encodes CDR1 SGHAT and CDR2 FQNNGV. The V and J ends lost 4 bases and 9 bases respectively, with 10 bases between them. The CDR3 consists of 13 residues. In DNA, the CDR3 is TGTGCCAGCAGCTGGGCCCAATCTTCACCCCTCCACTTT. Residues: CASSWAQSSPLHF.

The V and J genes are TRBV7-3 and TRBJ2-3; 12 nucleotides align to TRBD2. This CDR3 has 16 amino acids. Looked up from germline, CDR1 is SGHTA and CDR2 is FQGTGA. V trimming: 3 bases; J trimming: 4 bases; junction bases outside the gene matches: 5. CDR3 DNA: TGTGCCAGCAGCTTCGGACTAGCGGGGTCGGCAGATACGCAGTATTTT. Its translation: CASSFGLAGSADTQYF.

This clonotype was seen ten or more times. The chain employs TRBV12-3 or TRBV12-4 and TRBJ1-6; D perhaps matches TRBD1 (6 bases). V dropped 7 bases and J dropped 8 bases, with 18 bases sitting between them. This CDR3 comprises 15 residues. CDR3 in amino acids: CASTSRGRGDSPLHF. The DNA of the CDR3 is TGTGCCAGCACCTCCAGGGGTCGGGGGGATTCACCCCTCCACTTT.

This clonotype was counted only a few times. V usage is TRBV15 and J usage is TRBJ2-2, with D uncertain. The germline V gene has CDR1 LNHNV and CDR2 YYDKDF (reference sequence). The V and J ends lost 0 bases and 5 bases respectively, with 4 bases between them. The CDR3 totals 13 residues. CDR3 protein: CATSREGTGELFF. For the CDR3, the DNA is TGTGCCACCAGCAGAGAGGGTACCGGGGAGCTGTTTTTT.

The sample holds many counts of this clonotype. The chain couples TRBV28 to TRBJ2-7; the D call may be TRBD1 or TRBD2 (5 bases each). The CDR3 consists of 14 residues. V lost 7 bases to trimming and J lost 2 bases, with 15 bases between them. From germline, CDR1 is MDHEN and CDR2 SYDVKM. The CDR3 loop is CASTSGAEAYEQYF. CDR3 DNA: TGTGCCAGCACCTCCGGGGCAGAAGCCTACGAGCAGTACTTC.

The table lists this clonotype with many counts. The V gene is TRBV28, the J gene TRBJ2-7; TRBD1 matches 7 bases. Germline CDR1 reads MDHEN; CDR2 reads SYDVKM. CDR3 length equals 15 residues. Unmatched junction bases numbered 7, after V lost 5 bases and J lost 0 bases. Here the CDR3 reads CASSPPRTGSYEQYF. In nucleotides, the CDR3 is TGTGCCAGCAGTCCCCCCAGGACAGGCTCCTACGAGCAGTACTTC.